This TCR beta chain was sequenced in a study of STAT5B mutations in CD4+ large granular lymphocyte leukemia. Germline V CDR1 and CDR2: SGHRS, YFSETQ. The CDR3 is made up of 15 amino acids. Trimming took 4 bases from V and 5 from J, leaving 13 bases between them. Sequencing was performed with immunoSEQ multiplex PCR; in TCRdb, only in-frame clones are kept and a portion is missing. Counted here are tens of thousands of clones, about two thirds occurring once; the ten biggest clones make up about 0.6%. The V call is TRBV5-1, the J call TRBJ1-6; D unresolved. Sequenced material: CD4+ T cells from blood buffy coats. The sequence was collected from a human donor in good health. The CDR3 coding sequence is TGCGCCAGCAGCGTCCCGGACGGGAATAATTCACCCCTCCACTTT. Its translation is CASSVPDGNNSPLHF.